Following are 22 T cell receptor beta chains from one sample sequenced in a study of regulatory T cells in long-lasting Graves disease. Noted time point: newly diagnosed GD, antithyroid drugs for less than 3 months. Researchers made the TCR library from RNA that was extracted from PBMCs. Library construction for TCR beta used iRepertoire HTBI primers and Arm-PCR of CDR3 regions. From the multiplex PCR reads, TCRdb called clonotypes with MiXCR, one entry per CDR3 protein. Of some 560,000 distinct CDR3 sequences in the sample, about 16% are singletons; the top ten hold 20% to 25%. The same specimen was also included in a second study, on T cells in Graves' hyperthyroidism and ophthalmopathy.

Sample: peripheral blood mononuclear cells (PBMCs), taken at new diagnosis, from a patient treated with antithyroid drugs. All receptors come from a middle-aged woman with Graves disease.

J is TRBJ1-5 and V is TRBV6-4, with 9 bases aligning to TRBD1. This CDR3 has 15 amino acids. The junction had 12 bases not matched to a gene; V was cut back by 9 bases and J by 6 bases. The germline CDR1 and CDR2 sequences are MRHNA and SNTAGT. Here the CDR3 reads CARPIRQGGSQPQHF. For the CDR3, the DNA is TGTGCCAGACCTATTCGACAGGGGGGGAGTCAGCCCCAGCATTTT.

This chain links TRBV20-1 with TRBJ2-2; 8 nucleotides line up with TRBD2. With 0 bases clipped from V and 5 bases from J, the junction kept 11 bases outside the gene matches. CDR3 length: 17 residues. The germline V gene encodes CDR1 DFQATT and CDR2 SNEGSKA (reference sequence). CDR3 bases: TGCAGTGCTAGAGATATGACGGGGGGGCGTAGGACCGGGGAGCTGTTTTTT. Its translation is CSARDMTGGRRTGELFF.

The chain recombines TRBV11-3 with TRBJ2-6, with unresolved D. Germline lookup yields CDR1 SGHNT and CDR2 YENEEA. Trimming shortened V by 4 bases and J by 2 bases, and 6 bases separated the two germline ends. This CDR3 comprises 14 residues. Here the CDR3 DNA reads TGTGCCAGCAGCTCTGAGGCTGGGGCCAACGTCCTGACTTTC. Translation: CASSSEAGANVLTF.

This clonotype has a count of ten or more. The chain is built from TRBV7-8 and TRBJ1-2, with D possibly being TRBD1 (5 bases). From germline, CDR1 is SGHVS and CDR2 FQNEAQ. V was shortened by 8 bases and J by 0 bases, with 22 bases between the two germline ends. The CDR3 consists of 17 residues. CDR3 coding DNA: TGTGCCAGCCGACCGGGGGGGATCCCCCGAGCTAACTATGGCTACACCTTC. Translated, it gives CASRPGGIPRANYGYTF.

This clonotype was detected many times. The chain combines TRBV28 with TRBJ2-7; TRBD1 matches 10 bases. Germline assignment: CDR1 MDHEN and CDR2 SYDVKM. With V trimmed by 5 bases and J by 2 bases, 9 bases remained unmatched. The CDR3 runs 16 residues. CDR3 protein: CASSNPGTGDPYEQYF. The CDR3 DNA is TGTGCCAGCAGTAACCCCGGGACAGGGGACCCCTACGAGCAGTACTTC.

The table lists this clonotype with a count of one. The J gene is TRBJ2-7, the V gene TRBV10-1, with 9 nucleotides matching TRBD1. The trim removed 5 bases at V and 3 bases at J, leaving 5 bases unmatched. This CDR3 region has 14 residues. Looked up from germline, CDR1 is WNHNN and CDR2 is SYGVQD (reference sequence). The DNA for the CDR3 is TGCGCCAGCAGTTCCGGACAGGGGATCTACGAGCAGTACTTC. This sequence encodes CASSSGQGIYEQYF.

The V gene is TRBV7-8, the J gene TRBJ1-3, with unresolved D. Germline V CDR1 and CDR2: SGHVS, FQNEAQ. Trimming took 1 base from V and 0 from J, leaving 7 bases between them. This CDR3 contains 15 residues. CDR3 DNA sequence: TGTGCCAGCAGCTTAGGCAGTACCTCTGGAAACACCATATATTTT. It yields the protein CASSLGSTSGNTIYF.

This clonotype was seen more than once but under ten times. The CDR3 nucleotides read TGTGCCAGCAGCTTAGGCTTAGAAAAGCCCCAGCATTTT. This encodes CASSLGLEKPQHF. This chain connects TRBV7-8 to TRBJ1-5; D remains ambiguous. The CDR3 contains 13 residues. V was trimmed by 1 base and J by 8 bases, leaving 9 bases between them. Germline CDR1 SGHVS, CDR2 FQNEAQ.

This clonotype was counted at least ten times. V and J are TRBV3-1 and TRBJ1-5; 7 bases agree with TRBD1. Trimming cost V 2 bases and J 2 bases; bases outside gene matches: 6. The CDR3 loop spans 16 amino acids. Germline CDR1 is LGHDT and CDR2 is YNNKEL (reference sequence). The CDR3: CASSQSRGGGNQPQHF. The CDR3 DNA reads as TGTGCCAGCAGCCAATCCAGGGGGGGCGGCAATCAGCCCCAGCATTTT.

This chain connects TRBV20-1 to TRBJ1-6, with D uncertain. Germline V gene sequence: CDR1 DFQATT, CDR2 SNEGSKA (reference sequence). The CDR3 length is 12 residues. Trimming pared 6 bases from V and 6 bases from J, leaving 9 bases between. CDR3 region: CSANDGNSPLHF. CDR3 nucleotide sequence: TGCAGTGCCAACGACGGTAATTCACCCCTCCACTTT.

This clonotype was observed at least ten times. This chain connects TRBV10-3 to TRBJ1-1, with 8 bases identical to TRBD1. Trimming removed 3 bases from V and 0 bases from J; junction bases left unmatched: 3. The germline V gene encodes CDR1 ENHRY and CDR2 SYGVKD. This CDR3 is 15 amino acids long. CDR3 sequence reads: CAISDWTGMNTEAFF. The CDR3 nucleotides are TGTGCCATCAGTGATTGGACAGGGATGAACACTGAAGCTTTCTTT.

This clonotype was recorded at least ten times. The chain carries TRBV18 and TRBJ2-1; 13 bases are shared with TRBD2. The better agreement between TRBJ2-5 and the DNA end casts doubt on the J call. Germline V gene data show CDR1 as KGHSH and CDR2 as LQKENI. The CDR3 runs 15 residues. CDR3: CASSRGLAGQETQYF. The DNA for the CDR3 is TGTGCCAGCTCACGGGGACTAGCGGGACAAGAGACCCAGTACTTC.

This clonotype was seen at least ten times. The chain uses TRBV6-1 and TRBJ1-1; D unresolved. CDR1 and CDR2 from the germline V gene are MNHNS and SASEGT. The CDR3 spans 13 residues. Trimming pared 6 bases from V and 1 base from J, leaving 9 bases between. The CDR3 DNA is TGTGCCAGCAGGCAACAGCGGAACACTGAAGCTTTCTTT. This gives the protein CASRQQRNTEAFF.

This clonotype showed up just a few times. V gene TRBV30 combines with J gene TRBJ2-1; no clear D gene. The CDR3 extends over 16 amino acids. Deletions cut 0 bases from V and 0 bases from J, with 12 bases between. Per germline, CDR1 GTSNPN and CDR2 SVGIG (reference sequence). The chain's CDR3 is CAWSVFGSRSYNEQFF. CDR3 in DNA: TGTGCCTGGAGTGTTTTCGGATCTCGCTCCTACAATGAGCAGTTCTTC.

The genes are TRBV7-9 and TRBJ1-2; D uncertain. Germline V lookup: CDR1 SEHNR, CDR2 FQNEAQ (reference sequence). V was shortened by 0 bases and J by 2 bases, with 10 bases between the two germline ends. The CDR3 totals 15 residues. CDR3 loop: CASSLAQAENYGYTF. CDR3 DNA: TGTGCCAGCAGCTTAGCGCAGGCAGAAAACTATGGCTACACCTTC.

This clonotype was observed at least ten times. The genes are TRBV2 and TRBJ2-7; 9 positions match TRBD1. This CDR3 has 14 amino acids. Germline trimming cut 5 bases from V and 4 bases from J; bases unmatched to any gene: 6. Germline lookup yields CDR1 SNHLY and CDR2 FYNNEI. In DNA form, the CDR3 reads TGTGCCAGCAGTACGGGACAGGGCCCATACGAGCAGTACTTC. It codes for CASSTGQGPYEQYF.

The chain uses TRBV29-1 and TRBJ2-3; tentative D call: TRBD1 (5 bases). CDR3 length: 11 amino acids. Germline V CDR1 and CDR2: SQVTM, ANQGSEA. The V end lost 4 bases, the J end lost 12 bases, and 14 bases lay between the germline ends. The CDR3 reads CSVVGLLGQYF. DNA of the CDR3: TGCAGCGTTGTGGGGCTTCTTGGCCAGTATTTT.

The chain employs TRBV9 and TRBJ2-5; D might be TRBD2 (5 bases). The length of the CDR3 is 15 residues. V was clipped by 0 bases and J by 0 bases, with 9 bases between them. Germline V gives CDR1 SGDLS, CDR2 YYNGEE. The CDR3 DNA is TGTGCCAGCAGCGTAGGAGGGCGGTACCAAGAGACCCAGTACTTC. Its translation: CASSVGGRYQETQYF. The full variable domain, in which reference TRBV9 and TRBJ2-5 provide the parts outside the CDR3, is DSGVTQTPKHLITATGQRVTLRCSPRSGDLSVYWYQQSLDQGLQFLIQYYNGEERAKGNILERFSAQQFPDLHSELNLSSLELGDSALYFCASSVGGRYQETQYFGPGTRLLVL.

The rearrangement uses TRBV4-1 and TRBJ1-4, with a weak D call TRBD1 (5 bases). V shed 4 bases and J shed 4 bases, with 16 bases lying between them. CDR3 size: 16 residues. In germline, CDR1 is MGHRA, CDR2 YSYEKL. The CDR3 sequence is CASSRETGRINEKLFF. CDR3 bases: TGCGCCAGCAGCCGCGAAACGGGACGGATTAATGAAAAACTGTTTTTT.

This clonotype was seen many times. DNA of the CDR3: TGTGCCAGCAGTTATAGCGGGCACCAGGGCGAGCAGTACTTC. This codes for CASSYSGHQGEQYF. The chain couples TRBV12-3 or TRBV12-4 to TRBJ2-7; 7 bases fit TRBD2. With 4 bases clipped from V and 6 bases from J, the junction kept 9 bases outside the gene matches. The CDR3 runs 14 residues.

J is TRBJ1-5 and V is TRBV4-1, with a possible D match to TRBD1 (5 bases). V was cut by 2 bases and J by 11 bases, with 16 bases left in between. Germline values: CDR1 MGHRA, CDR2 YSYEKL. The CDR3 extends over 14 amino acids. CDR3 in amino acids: CASSQRWGETAQHF. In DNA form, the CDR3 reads TGCGCCAGCAGCCAAAGGTGGGGGGAAACGGCCCAGCATTTT.

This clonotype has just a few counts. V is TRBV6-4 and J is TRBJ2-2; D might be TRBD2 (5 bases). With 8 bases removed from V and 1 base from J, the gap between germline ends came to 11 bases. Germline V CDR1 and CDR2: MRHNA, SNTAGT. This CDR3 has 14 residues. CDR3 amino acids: CASGVAGNTGELFF. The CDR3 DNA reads TGTGCCAGCGGCGTGGCGGGGAACACCGGGGAGCTGTTTTTT.